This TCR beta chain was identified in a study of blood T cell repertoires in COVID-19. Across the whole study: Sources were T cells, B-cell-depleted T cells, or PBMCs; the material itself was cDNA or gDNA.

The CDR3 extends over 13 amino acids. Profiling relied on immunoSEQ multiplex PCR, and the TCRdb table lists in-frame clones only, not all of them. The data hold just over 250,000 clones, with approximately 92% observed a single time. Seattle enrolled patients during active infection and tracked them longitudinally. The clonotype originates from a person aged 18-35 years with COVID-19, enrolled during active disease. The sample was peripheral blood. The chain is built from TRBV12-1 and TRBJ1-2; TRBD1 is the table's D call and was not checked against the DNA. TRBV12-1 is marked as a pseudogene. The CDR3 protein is CASSPGTYYGYTF. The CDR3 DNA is TGTGCCAGCAGCCCGGGGACATATTATGGCTACACCTTC.